What follows are 23 T cell receptor beta chains derived from one specimen sequenced in a study of T cells after yellow fever vaccination. One entry per CDR3 protein results from TCRdb running MiXCR on the 5' RACE reads. The data hold a few hundred thousand distinct CDR3 sequences, with about a sixth observed a single time. Sequences were derived from PBMCs, sampled 5 days after the first yellow fever vaccination. Source of these receptors: a man younger than 35 who received the YFV17D yellow fever vaccine.

This chain joins TRBV9 and TRBJ1-2; maybe TRBD1 (5 bases). Germline V gene lookup returns CDR1 SGDLS and CDR2 YYNGEE. V was pared by 1 base and J by 4 bases, with 14 bases between. The CDR3 loop spans 15 amino acids. The CDR3 protein is CASSVTQESAYGYTF. DNA of the CDR3: TGTGCCAGCAGCGTAACACAGGAGTCTGCCTATGGCTACACCTTC.

In its sample, this clonotype was seen a few times. The V call is TRBV7-9, the J call TRBJ1-3, with 7 bases aligning to TRBD1. Germline values: CDR1 SEHNR, CDR2 FQNEAQ (reference sequence). The length of the CDR3 is 15 residues. Trimming at V came to 5 bases and at J to 0 bases, leaving 4 bases not matched to a gene. For the CDR3, the DNA is TGTGCCAGCAGCCGGGACAGCTTCTCTGGAAACACCATATATTTT. Its protein is CASSRDSFSGNTIYF.

The chain employs TRBV9 and TRBJ1-3; D possibly corresponds to TRBD1 (6 bases). Germline CDR1 SGDLS, CDR2 YYNGEE. The V and J ends lost 5 bases and 4 bases respectively, with 10 bases between them. The CDR3 extends over 13 amino acids. CDR3 in DNA: TGTGCCAGCAGAGACAGGTCGGGAAACACCATATATTTT. Its protein is CASRDRSGNTIYF.

This clonotype was seen a few times. The chain's CDR3 is CSATTGDLAETQYF. DNA for the CDR3: TGCAGTGCCACGACAGGGGATCTTGCAGAGACCCAGTACTTC. The chain couples TRBV20-1 to TRBJ2-5; 8 bases are a match to TRBD1. The CDR3 consists of 14 residues. Germline assignment: CDR1 DFQATT and CDR2 SNEGSKA (reference sequence). V lost 6 bases to trimming and J lost 4 bases; unmatched junction nucleotides: 10.

The chain recombines TRBV12-3 or TRBV12-4 with TRBJ2-1; TRBD1 matches 8 bases. V was pared by 4 bases and J by 11 bases, with 13 bases of the junction left unmatched. The CDR3 has 15 residues. The CDR3 region has the DNA TGTGCCAGCAGTTCTGTTGGACAGGGAGAACATAAGCAGTTCTTC. This codes for CASSSVGQGEHKQFF.

CDR3 DNA sequence: TGCAGTGCTAGATACAGCAATCAGCCCCAGCATTTT. It is translated as CSARYSNQPQHF. This chain connects TRBV20-1 to TRBJ1-5, with D hard to call. The germline V gene encodes CDR1 DFQATT and CDR2 SNEGSKA (reference sequence). The V and J ends lost 2 bases and 1 base respectively, with 3 bases between them. CDR3 length: 12 amino acids.

This clonotype was recorded a few times. Germline and junction disagree at one end, which may indicate a read error. The chain links TRBV6-1 to TRBJ2-1, with TRBD2 matching over 13 bases. CDR1 and CDR2 (germline): MNHNS, SASEGT. The CDR3 spans 15 residues. In DNA form, the CDR3 reads TGTGCCAGCAGCGAAGGACTAGCGGGGGAGGGAGAGCAGTTCTTC. Translated, it gives CASSEGLAGEGEQFF.

V gene TRBV21-1 combines with J gene TRBJ1-5; TRBD1, as called in the table, went unchecked against the DNA. TRBV21-1 is described as a pseudogene. CDR3 length: 13 amino acids. CDR3 protein: CASRTTGGQPQHF. In DNA, the CDR3 is TGTGCCAGCCGCACGACAGGGGGTCAGCCCCAGCATTTT.

This clonotype was observed a handful of times. CDR3 residues: CSAGPGLKVGQFF. CDR3 sequence (DNA): TGCAGCGCTGGGCCGGGGCTCAAGGTTGGGCAGTTCTTC. The rearrangement links TRBV29-1 to TRBJ2-1; either TRBD1 or TRBD2 may supply D (5 bases each). With 7 bases removed from V and 12 bases from J, the gap between germline ends came to 22 bases. Germline values: CDR1 SQVTM, CDR2 ANQGSEA. The CDR3 is 13 amino acids.

At least ten counts were recorded for this clonotype. This sequence joins TRBV7-2 and TRBJ2-1; D is undetermined. The V end was cut by 5 bases, the J end by 5 bases, with 7 bases between. The CDR3 has 12 amino acids. In germline, CDR1 is SGHTA, CDR2 FQGNSA. The CDR3 nucleotides read TGTGCCAGCAGCGGATATCACAATGAGCAGTTCTTC. Its protein product is CASSGYHNEQFF.

This clonotype was seen a handful of times. V is TRBV15 and J is TRBJ2-1, with D perhaps matching TRBD1 (6 bases). The ends were cut back, 5 bases at V and 8 bases at J, with 16 bases in the middle. The CDR3 has 14 residues. Per germline, CDR1 LNHNV and CDR2 YYDKDF (reference sequence). CDR3: CATSRRQAIHEQFF. In DNA form, the CDR3 reads TGTGCCACCAGCCGCAGACAGGCGATCCATGAGCAGTTCTTC.

The V gene is TRBV20-1, the J gene TRBJ2-3, with 10 bases matching TRBD2. Unmatched junction bases numbered 9, after V lost 5 bases and J lost 4 bases. Germline V lookup: CDR1 DFQATT, CDR2 SNEGSKA (reference sequence). This CDR3 comprises 15 residues. The chain's CDR3 is CSAYLPGLAPDTQYF. In DNA, the CDR3 is TGCAGTGCTTACCTTCCGGGACTAGCGCCAGATACGCAGTATTTT.

The rearrangement joins TRBV12-3 or TRBV12-4 to TRBJ2-2, with 10 bases lining up with TRBD2. V shed 4 bases, J shed 4 bases, and the junction held 3 bases outside the gene matches. The length of the CDR3 is 15 residues. The CDR3 loop reads CASSSSGGPTGELFF. The CDR3 nucleotides are TGTGCCAGCAGTTCTAGCGGGGGACCCACCGGGGAGCTGTTTTTT.

This clonotype was detected only a few times. The V call is TRBV30, the J call TRBJ2-5; D is unresolved. Per the germline V gene, CDR1 is GTSNPN and CDR2 is SVGIG (reference sequence). The CDR3 consists of 13 residues. V was shortened by 3 bases and J by 2 bases, with 10 bases between the two germline ends. In DNA form, the CDR3 reads TGTGCCTGGAGCCAGAACGGGCAAGAGACCCAGTACTTC. Its translation is CAWSQNGQETQYF.

The V call is TRBV7-9, the J call TRBJ2-2, with TRBD1 matching over 7 bases. Germline V gene lookup returns CDR1 SEHNR and CDR2 FQNEAQ (reference sequence). The CDR3 is 16 residues long. Trimming took 7 bases from V and 5 from J; bases not matched to a gene: 13. The CDR3 loop reads CASIDTGVVRTGELFF. DNA of the CDR3: TGTGCCAGCATCGACACAGGGGTCGTGAGAACCGGGGAGCTGTTTTTT.

The chain has TRBV5-1 and TRBJ1-6; D is uncertain. The CDR3 runs to 15 residues. Germline-derived CDR1 and CDR2 are SGHRS and YFSETQ. Trimming left V 0 bases short and J 7 bases short, with 11 bases between. In DNA form, the CDR3 reads TGCGCCAGCAGCTTGGAAACTACAGCCAATTCACCCCTCCACTTT. Translation: CASSLETTANSPLHF.

The chain employs TRBV4-2 and TRBJ2-5, with TRBD2 matching over 9 bases. The CDR3 covers 16 residues. Germline V lookup: CDR1 LGHNA, CDR2 YNFKEQ. The V gene end was trimmed by 1 base and the J gene end by 0 bases; junction bases not matched to a gene: 3. CDR3 amino acids: CASSQGLAVYQETQYF. For the CDR3, the DNA is TGTGCCAGCAGCCAAGGACTAGCGGTGTACCAAGAGACCCAGTACTTC.

This clonotype was recorded many times. The chain is built from TRBV7-2 and TRBJ1-2; perhaps TRBD1 as D (6 bases). CDR3 size: 15 residues. V gave up 2 bases and J gave up 6 bases, with 16 bases separating them. The germline CDR1 and CDR2 sequences are SGHTA and FQGNSA. The CDR3 loop reads CASSLSGGTGNGYTF. The CDR3 nucleotides are TGTGCCAGCAGCTTATCGGGGGGAACAGGGAATGGCTACACCTTC.

This chain joins TRBV9 and TRBJ1-5; weak D call: TRBD1 (5 bases). V lost 3 bases and J lost 2, with 9 bases in between. CDR3 length equals 14 residues. The germline gives CDR1 SGDLS, CDR2 YYNGEE. CDR3 loop: CASSDGAGNQPQHF. CDR3 in DNA: TGTGCCAGCAGCGACGGGGCAGGCAATCAGCCCCAGCATTTT.

The rearrangement uses TRBV27 and TRBJ2-7; D might be TRBD2 (6 bases). The germline CDR1 and CDR2 sequences are MNHEY and SMNVEV (reference sequence). Trimming pared 7 bases from V and 1 base from J, leaving 17 bases between. The CDR3 has 15 residues. CDR3 amino acids: CASKFGSGTSYEQYV. In DNA, the CDR3 is TGTGCCAGCAAGTTCGGGTCCGGGACTTCCTACGAGCAGTACGTC.

This clonotype was recorded at least ten times. The chain joins TRBV30 to TRBJ2-5, with D unclear. The germline CDR1 and CDR2 sequences are GTSNPN and SVGIG (reference sequence). The CDR3 contains 12 residues. With 4 bases removed from V and 2 bases from J, the gap between germline ends came to 8 bases. CDR3 region: CAWKAFQETQYF. The CDR3 DNA follows: TGTGCCTGGAAGGCCTTTCAAGAGACCCAGTACTTC.

The chain combines TRBV6-2 or TRBV6-3 with TRBJ2-3, with 7 bases matching TRBD2. There are 14 residues in the CDR3. J was trimmed by 2 bases and V by 6 bases; bases with no gene match: 5. Germline CDR1 reads MNHEY; CDR2 reads SVGEGT. Here the CDR3 reads CASRRAGLTDTQYF. The DNA of the CDR3 is TGTGCCAGCAGACGAGCGGGGCTCACAGATACGCAGTATTTT.

This chain links TRBV12-3 or TRBV12-4 with TRBJ1-1; D is undetermined. This CDR3 contains 12 residues. Trimming cost V 6 bases and J 8 bases, with 13 bases left between them. The CDR3 DNA follows: TGTGCCAGCAGATGGCAAGATGTAGAAGCTTTCTTT. The encoded protein is CASRWQDVEAFF.